The 27 T cell receptor beta chains below come from one sample, sequenced in a study of OX40 agonist ivuxolimab in advanced cancers. Using immunoSEQ multiplex PCR, the repertoire was profiled, and TCRdb retains in-frame clones only, with some absent. The table has tens of thousands of clones, 80% to 85% seen once. The sequencing used CD4+ or CD8+ T cells sorted from blood, collected in a trial of the OX40 agonist ivuxolimab. The receptors derive from an adult with an advanced solid tumor such as melanoma, head and neck, liver or kidney cancer.

The chain carries TRBV18 and TRBJ2-5; D possibly corresponds to TRBD1 (6 bases). The DNA end is a closer match to TRBJ2-7, so the J assignment may be wrong. CDR3 length: 14 residues. CDR1 and CDR2 (germline): KGHSH, LQKENI. CDR3 region: CASSPRGNTYEQYF. CDR3 bases: TGTGCCAGCTCACCAAGGGGGAACACCTACGAGCAGTACTTC.

V and J are TRBV7-2 and TRBJ2-7; the match to TRBD1 covers 7 bases. Germline CDR1 reads SGHTA; CDR2 reads FQGNSA. V gave up 5 bases and J gave up 0 bases; unmatched junction bases: 7. The CDR3 has 15 amino acids. For the CDR3, the DNA is TGTGCCAGCAGCCAGGCCGGGACAGCCTCCTACGAGCAGTACTTC. Its protein is CASSQAGTASYEQYF.

The chain carries TRBV18 and TRBJ2-7; the D gene could be TRBD1 or TRBD2 (5 bases each). CDR3 length: 15 residues. Germline values: CDR1 KGHSH, CDR2 LQKENI. The germline V and J ends were trimmed by 2 bases and 2 bases, with 13 bases remaining between them. This chain's CDR3 is CASSPVWDRPYEQYF. The CDR3 coding sequence is TGTGCCAGCTCACCAGTTTGGGACCGGCCCTACGAGCAGTACTTC.

The V gene is TRBV7-6, the J gene TRBJ1-3; TRBD1 might be the D (6 bases). CDR1 and CDR2 from the germline V gene are SGHVS and FNYEAQ. V was cut by 1 base and J by 3 bases, with 13 bases left in between. The CDR3 loop spans 16 amino acids. The CDR3 bases are TGTGCCAGCAGCTTAGTTGCAGGGGTTGGTGGAAACACCATATATTTT. Its translation is CASSLVAGVGGNTIYF.

V is TRBV5-4 and J is TRBJ1-1, with D perhaps TRBD1 (5 bases). The CDR3 has 14 amino acids. Per germline, CDR1 SGHNT and CDR2 YYREEE (reference sequence). The V and J ends lost 1 base and 2 bases respectively, with 9 bases between them. The CDR3 DNA reads TGTGCCAGCAGCTTGATCGGGGCCAACACTGAAGCTTTCTTT. Its translation: CASSLIGANTEAFF. Using reference TRBV5-4 and TRBJ1-1 for the parts outside the CDR3, the full variable domain is ETGVTQSPTHLIKTRGQQVTLRCSSQSGHNTVSWYQQALGQGPQFIFQYYREEENGRGNFPPRFSGLQFPNYSSELNVNALELDDSALYLCASSLIGANTEAFFGQGTRLTVV.

The V and J genes are TRBV4-1 and TRBJ2-3; 11 bases match TRBD2. The germline CDR1 and CDR2 sequences are MGHRA and YSYEKL. This CDR3 region has 19 residues. The V gene end was trimmed by 2 bases and the J gene end by 5 bases; junction bases not matched to a gene: 15. The CDR3 nucleotides read TGCGCCAGCAGCCAAAGTGGCCTTATAGCGGGGGGGCCCGGAGATACGCAGTATTTT. It translates to CASSQSGLIAGGPGDTQYF.

This clone showed up just a few times. The V gene is TRBV29-1, the J gene TRBJ2-7, with 10 bases that match TRBD1. CDR3 length equals 14 residues. Germline assignment: CDR1 SQVTM and CDR2 ANQGSEA. The ends lost 4 bases at V and 3 bases at J; junction bases unmatched: 6. The CDR3 DNA is TGCAGCGTTGGCCGACAGGGGGCAAACTACGAGCAGTACTTC. Its protein is CSVGRQGANYEQYF.

V is TRBV28 and J is TRBJ1-2; no definite D call. Trimming removed 2 bases at V and 8 bases at J, with 9 bases between. CDR1 MDHEN and CDR2 SYDVKM come from the germline V gene. The CDR3 extends over 12 amino acids. CDR3 sequence (DNA): TGTGCCAGCAGTTTAGGTCGAGGAGGCTACACCTTC. Amino acid sequence: CASSLGRGGYTF.

V gene TRBV18 combines with J gene TRBJ2-1, with 9 bases fitting TRBD1. CDR3 length: 17 amino acids. V shed 6 bases, J shed 4 bases, and the junction held 13 bases outside the gene matches. Germline CDR1 KGHSH, CDR2 LQKENI. The CDR3 is CASSKETGGIGYNEQFF. Here the CDR3 DNA reads TGTGCCAGCTCCAAAGAAACAGGGGGCATAGGGTACAATGAGCAGTTCTTC.

V is TRBV4-1 and J is TRBJ2-5; 7 bases are shared with TRBD2. Per the germline V gene, CDR1 is MGHRA and CDR2 is YSYEKL. V lost 1 base, J lost 1 base, and 6 bases stayed unmatched. The CDR3 has 16 residues. The CDR3 DNA follows: TGCGCCAGCAGCCAAGTGGCGGGGGAGCCCCAAGAGACCCAGTACTTC. As protein: CASSQVAGEPQETQYF.

The chain carries TRBV18 and TRBJ1-5; D is unresolved. Germline V lookup: CDR1 KGHSH, CDR2 LQKENI. This CDR3 is 15 amino acids long. Trimming left V 1 base short and J 3 bases short, with 10 bases between. This CDR3 is CASSPREGDNQPQHF. The DNA of the CDR3 is TGTGCCAGCTCACCACGGGAGGGAGACAATCAGCCCCAGCATTTT.

CDR3 sequence (DNA): TGTGCCAGCAGTCCTACAGGGGTGGCTAATGAAAAACTGTTTTTT. Protein product: CASSPTGVANEKLFF. This chain links TRBV27 with TRBJ1-4; TRBD1 matches at 7 bases. The CDR3 extends over 15 amino acids. The germline V gene has CDR1 MNHEY and CDR2 SMNVEV (reference sequence). Losses at the gene ends were 5 bases for V and 3 bases for J; bases not matched to a gene: 6.

The CDR3 region is CASSLTDGANVLTF. CDR3 bases: TGTGCCAGCAGCTTGACGGATGGGGCCAACGTCCTGACTTTC. The genes are TRBV7-9 and TRBJ2-6; D ambiguous. Trimming left V 3 bases short and J 3 bases short, with 6 bases between. The length of the CDR3 is 14 residues. Germline values: CDR1 SEHNR, CDR2 FQNEAQ (reference sequence).

This chain links TRBV7-2 with TRBJ1-6, with D maybe TRBD1 (6 bases). In germline, CDR1 is SGHTA, CDR2 FQGNSA. The CDR3 is 15 amino acids. V lost 6 bases, J lost 9 bases, and 18 bases lay in between. CDR3 in DNA: TGTGCCAGCAGTAATGTACAGGGCTTCGGTTCACCCCTCCACTTT. It codes for CASSNVQGFGSPLHF.

The chain couples TRBV7-2 to TRBJ1-1; 7 bases align to TRBD1. Trimming removed 5 bases from V and 7 bases from J; junction bases left unmatched: 10. The CDR3 is 14 amino acids. Per germline, CDR1 SGHTA and CDR2 FQGNSA. The CDR3 DNA follows: TGTGCCAGCAGCCCCCAGGGGGGGGCTTATGAAGCTTTCTTT. Translated: CASSPQGGAYEAFF. The whole variable domain, remainder taken from reference TRBV7-2 and TRBJ1-1, is GAGVSQSPSNKVTEKGKDVELRCDPISGHTALYWYRQSLGQGLEFLIYFQGNSAPDKSGLPSDRFSAERTGGSVSTLTIQRTQQEDSAVYLCASSPQGGAYEAFFGQGTRLTVV.

V is TRBV7-9 and J is TRBJ2-7, with D possibly being TRBD1 (6 bases). Germline V lookup: CDR1 SEHNR, CDR2 FQNEAQ (reference sequence). The CDR3 contains 13 residues. With 8 bases removed from V and 5 bases from J, the gap between germline ends came to 16 bases. The DNA of the CDR3 is TGTGCCAGCGGCGGCGGCAGGGGCGACGAGCAGTACTTC. It is translated as CASGGGRGDEQYF.

The V and J genes are TRBV28 and TRBJ1-6; D is possibly TRBD1 (5 bases). The germline V gene encodes CDR1 MDHEN and CDR2 SYDVKM. Trimming left V 6 bases short and J 5 bases short, with 11 bases between. CDR3 size: 14 residues. Written as DNA, the CDR3 is TGTGCCAGCAGGCGGGGGGTTAATAATTCACCCCTCCACTTT. Its translation: CASRRGVNNSPLHF.

The chain carries TRBV4-1 and TRBJ2-3, with 8 bases matching TRBD1. CDR1 and CDR2 from the germline V gene are MGHRA and YSYEKL. The CDR3 loop spans 15 amino acids. With 5 bases clipped from V and 4 bases from J, the junction kept 8 bases outside the gene matches. Here the CDR3 DNA reads TGCGCCAGCAGCTCTGCAGGGGGCTCGTCAGATACGCAGTATTTT. It encodes CASSSAGGSSDTQYF.

This clone was seen a few times. This rearrangement joins TRBV11-2 to TRBJ1-5, with 9 bases fitting TRBD1. Germline values: CDR1 SGHAT, CDR2 FQNNGV. The CDR3 length is 15 residues. J gave up 4 bases and V 4 bases, and 5 bases lay outside the gene matches. CDR3 coding DNA: TGTGCCAGCAGCTCTGACAGGGGGGATAATCAGCCCCAGCATTTT. Protein product: CASSSDRGDNQPQHF.

CDR3 region: CASSRDGPWEPQHF. CDR3 coding DNA: TGTGCCAGTAGTAGGGACGGCCCGTGGGAGCCCCAGCATTTT. This chain connects TRBV19 to TRBJ1-5; possibly TRBD1 for D (5 bases). Per germline, CDR1 LNHDA and CDR2 SQIVND (reference sequence). CDR3 length: 14 amino acids. The V end lost 4 bases, the J end lost 8 bases, and 15 bases lay between the germline ends.

This clone was counted a few times. The J gene is TRBJ2-5, the V gene TRBV4-3, with 7 nucleotides matching TRBD1. Germline V gene data show CDR1 as LGHNA and CDR2 as YSLEER. Trimming at V came to 0 bases and at J to 7 bases, leaving 8 bases not matched to a gene. This CDR3 has 15 amino acids. CDR3 sequence: CASSQEQTGQGTQYF. As DNA, the CDR3 is TGCGCCAGCAGCCAAGAACAGACAGGGCAGGGGACCCAGTACTTC.

This chain uses TRBV6-5 with TRBJ1-5; D is possibly TRBD1 (6 bases). V shed 5 bases and J shed 0 bases, with 11 bases lying between them. This CDR3 comprises 15 residues. From germline, CDR1 is MNHEY and CDR2 SVGAGI. This CDR3 reads CASSVDSYSNQPQHF. The CDR3 region has the DNA TGTGCCAGCAGTGTGGACAGTTATAGCAATCAGCCCCAGCATTTT.

The genes are TRBV11-3 and TRBJ2-3; D may be TRBD2 (7 bases). Per the germline V gene, CDR1 is SGHNT and CDR2 is YENEEA. V gave up 6 bases and J gave up 0 bases, with 10 bases separating them. The CDR3 covers 14 residues. CDR3 residues: CASRRGGSTDTQYF. CDR3 nucleotides: TGTGCCAGCAGAAGGGGGGGGAGCACAGATACGCAGTATTTT.

The genes are TRBV6-4 and TRBJ1-6, with TRBD1 identical over 7 bases. CDR1 is MRHNA and CDR2 is SNTAGT in the germline V gene. CDR3 length equals 14 residues. The V gene end was trimmed by 8 bases and the J gene end by 7 bases; junction bases not matched to a gene: 8. Written as DNA, the CDR3 is TGTGCCAGCCGGGACCCAGGGGGAAATTCACCCCTCCACTTT. This sequence encodes CASRDPGGNSPLHF.

V and J are TRBV7-3 and TRBJ2-3; 9 positions match TRBD2. This CDR3 contains 16 residues. Trimming took 3 bases from V and 2 from J; bases not matched to a gene: 6. Germline values: CDR1 SGHTA, CDR2 FQGTGA. CDR3 DNA sequence: TGTGCCAGCAGCTTGGGAGCGGGGGGATTCACAGATACGCAGTATTTT. Its protein is CASSLGAGGFTDTQYF.

The chain is built from TRBV6-6 and TRBJ2-7; TRBD1 matches at 8 bases. This CDR3 region has 14 residues. Germline CDR1 reads MNHNY; CDR2 reads SVGAGI (reference sequence). J lost 2 bases, V lost 7 bases, and 7 bases had no gene match. The chain's CDR3 is CASTDRGRTYEQYF. The CDR3 DNA sequence: TGTGCCAGCACCGACAGGGGACGCACCTACGAGCAGTACTTC.

The chain joins TRBV7-2 to TRBJ1-2, with 9 nucleotides matching TRBD1. The CDR3 contains 15 residues. Germline V CDR1 and CDR2: SGHTA, FQGNSA. The J segment lost 4 bases and the V segment lost 4 bases, leaving 7 bases of the junction unmatched. CDR3: CASSYGDRDSYGYTF. The CDR3, as DNA: TGTGCCAGCAGCTATGGGGACAGGGACTCCTATGGCTACACCTTC.